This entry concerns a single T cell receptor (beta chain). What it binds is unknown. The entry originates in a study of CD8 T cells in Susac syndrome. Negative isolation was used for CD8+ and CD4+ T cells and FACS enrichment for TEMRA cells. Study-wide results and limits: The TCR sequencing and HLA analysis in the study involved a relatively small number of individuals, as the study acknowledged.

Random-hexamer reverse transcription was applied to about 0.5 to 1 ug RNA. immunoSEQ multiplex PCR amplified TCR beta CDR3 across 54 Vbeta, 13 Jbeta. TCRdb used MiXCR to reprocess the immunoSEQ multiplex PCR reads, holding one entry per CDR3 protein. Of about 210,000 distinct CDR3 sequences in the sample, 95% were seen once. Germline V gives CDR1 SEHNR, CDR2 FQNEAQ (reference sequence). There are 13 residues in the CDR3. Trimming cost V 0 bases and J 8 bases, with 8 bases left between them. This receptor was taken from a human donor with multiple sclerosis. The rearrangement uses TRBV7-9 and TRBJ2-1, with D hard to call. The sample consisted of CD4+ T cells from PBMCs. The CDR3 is CASSLAVFDEQFF. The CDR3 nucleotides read TGTGCCAGCAGCTTAGCGGTCTTTGATGAGCAGTTCTTC.